In this sample, the clone carrying this T cell receptor (beta chain) turned up a few times. Its specificity is unknown. This sample stems from a study of T cells after yellow fever vaccination. General study findings and limits: At 95% to 98% for CD4 and about 88% for CD8, most primary-vaccination clones showed up again after the booster. Contaminants from the bulk population, in the form of abundant clonotypes, could be found in FACS-sorted repertoires.

Generation of TCR cDNA used 5'RACE template switching (which added a universal primer site and UMIs). Each CDR3 protein is one row after TCRdb ran MiXCR on the 5' RACE reads. The table has 550,000 or so distinct CDR3 sequences, around 21% seen once. Germline V lookup: CDR1 SGHTA, CDR2 FQGNSA. Trimming at V came to 3 bases and at J to 3 bases, leaving 2 bases not matched to a gene. This CDR3 is built from 16 residues. The clonotype was recovered from a young man who received the YFV17D yellow fever vaccine. Sample: PBMCs, taken 15 days after the yellow fever booster vaccination. The chain joins TRBV7-2 to TRBJ2-3, with 14 bases identical to TRBD2. CDR3 loop: CASSFGTSGRTDTQYF. The CDR3 DNA reads TGTGCCAGCAGCTTCGGGACTAGCGGGAGAACAGATACGCAGTATTTT.